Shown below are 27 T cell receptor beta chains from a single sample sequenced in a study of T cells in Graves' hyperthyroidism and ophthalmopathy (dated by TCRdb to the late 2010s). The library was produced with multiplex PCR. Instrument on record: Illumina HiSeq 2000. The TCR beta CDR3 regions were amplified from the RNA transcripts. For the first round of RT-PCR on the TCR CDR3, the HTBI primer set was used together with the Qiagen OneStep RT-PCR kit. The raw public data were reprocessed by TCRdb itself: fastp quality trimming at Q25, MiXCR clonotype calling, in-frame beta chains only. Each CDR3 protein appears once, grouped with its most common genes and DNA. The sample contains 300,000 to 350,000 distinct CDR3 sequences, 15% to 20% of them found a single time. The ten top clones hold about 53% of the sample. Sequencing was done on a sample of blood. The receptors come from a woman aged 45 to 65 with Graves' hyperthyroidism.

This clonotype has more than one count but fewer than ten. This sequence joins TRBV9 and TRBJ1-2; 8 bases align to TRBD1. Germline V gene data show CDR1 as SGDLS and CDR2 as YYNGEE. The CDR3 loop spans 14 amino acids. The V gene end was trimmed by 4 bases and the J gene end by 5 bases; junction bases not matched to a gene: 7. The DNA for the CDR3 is TGTGCCAGCAGCATCGACAGGGGTTGGTATGGCTACACCTTC. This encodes CASSIDRGWYGYTF. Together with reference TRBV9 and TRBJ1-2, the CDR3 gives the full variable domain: DSGVTQTPKHLITATGQRVTLRCSPRSGDLSVYWYQQSLDQGLQFLIQYYNGEERAKGNILERFSAQQFPDLHSELNLSSLELGDSALYFCASSIDRGWYGYTFGSGTRLTVV.

The CDR3 reads CASSLWGSTGANVLTF. The CDR3 bases are TGTGCCAGCAGTTTATGGGGGAGCACTGGGGCCAACGTCCTGACTTTC. This chain uses TRBV12-3 or TRBV12-4 with TRBJ2-6; possibly TRBD1 or TRBD2 for D (5 bases each). This CDR3 is 16 amino acids long. V was shortened by 2 bases and J by 2 bases, with 10 bases between the two germline ends.

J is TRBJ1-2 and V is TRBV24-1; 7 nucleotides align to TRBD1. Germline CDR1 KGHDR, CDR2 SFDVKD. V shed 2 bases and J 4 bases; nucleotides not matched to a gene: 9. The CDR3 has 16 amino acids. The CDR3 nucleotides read TGTGCCACCAGTGATTCCTCGACAGGGATGACCTATGGCTACACCTTC. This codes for CATSDSSTGMTYGYTF.

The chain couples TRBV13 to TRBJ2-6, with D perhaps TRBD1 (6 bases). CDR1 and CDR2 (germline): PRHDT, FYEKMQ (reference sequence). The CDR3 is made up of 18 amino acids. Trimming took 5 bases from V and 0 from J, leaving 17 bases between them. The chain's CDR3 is CASSGGQGSSSGANVLTF. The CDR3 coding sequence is TGTGCCAGCAGCGGAGGCCAGGGGAGTAGCTCTGGGGCCAACGTCCTGACTTTC. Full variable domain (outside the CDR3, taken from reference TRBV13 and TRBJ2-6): AAGVIQSPRHLIKEKRETATLKCYPIPRHDTVYWYQQGPGQDPQFLISFYEKMQSDKGSIPDRFSAQQFSDYHSELNMSSLELGDSALYFCASSGGQGSSSGANVLTFGAGSRLTVL.

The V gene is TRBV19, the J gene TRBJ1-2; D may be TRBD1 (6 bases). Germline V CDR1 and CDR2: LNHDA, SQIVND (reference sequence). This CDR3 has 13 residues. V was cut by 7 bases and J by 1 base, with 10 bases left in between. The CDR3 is CASIKDSNYGYTF. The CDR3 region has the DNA TGTGCCAGTATCAAGGACAGTAACTATGGCTACACCTTC.

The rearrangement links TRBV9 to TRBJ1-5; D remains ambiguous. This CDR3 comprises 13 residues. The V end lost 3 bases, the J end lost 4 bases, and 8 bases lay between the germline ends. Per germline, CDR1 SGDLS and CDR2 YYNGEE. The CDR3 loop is CASSEDLNQPQHF. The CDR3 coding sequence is TGTGCCAGCAGCGAGGACCTAAATCAGCCCCAGCATTTT. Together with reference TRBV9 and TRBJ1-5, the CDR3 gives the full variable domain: DSGVTQTPKHLITATGQRVTLRCSPRSGDLSVYWYQQSLDQGLQFLIQYYNGEERAKGNILERFSAQQFPDLHSELNLSSLELGDSALYFCASSEDLNQPQHFGDGTRLSIL.

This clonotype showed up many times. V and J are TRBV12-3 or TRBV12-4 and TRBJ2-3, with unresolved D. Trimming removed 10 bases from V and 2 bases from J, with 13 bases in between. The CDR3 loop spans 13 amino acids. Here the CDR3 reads CATESPDTDTQYF. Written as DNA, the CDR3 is TGTGCCACCGAGAGCCCGGACACAGATACGCAGTATTTT.

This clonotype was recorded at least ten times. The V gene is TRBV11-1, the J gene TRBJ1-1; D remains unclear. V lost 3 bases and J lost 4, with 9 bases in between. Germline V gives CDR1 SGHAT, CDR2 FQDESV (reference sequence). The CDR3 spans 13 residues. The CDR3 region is CASSFLGTTEAFF. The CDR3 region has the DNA TGTGCCAGCAGCTTTTTAGGTACCACTGAAGCTTTCTTT.

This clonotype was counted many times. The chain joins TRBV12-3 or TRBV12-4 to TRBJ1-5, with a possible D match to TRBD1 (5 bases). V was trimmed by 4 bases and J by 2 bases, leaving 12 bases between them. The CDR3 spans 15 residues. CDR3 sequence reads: CASSYEGLGNQPQHF. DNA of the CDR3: TGTGCCAGCAGTTACGAGGGGCTCGGCAATCAGCCCCAGCATTTT.

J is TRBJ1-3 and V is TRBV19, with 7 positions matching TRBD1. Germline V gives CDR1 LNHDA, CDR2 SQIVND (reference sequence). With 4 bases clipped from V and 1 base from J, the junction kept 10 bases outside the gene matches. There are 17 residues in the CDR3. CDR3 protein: CASSTTGTDTSGNTIYF. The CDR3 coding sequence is TGTGCCAGTAGTACCACCGGGACAGACACATCTGGAAACACCATATATTTT.

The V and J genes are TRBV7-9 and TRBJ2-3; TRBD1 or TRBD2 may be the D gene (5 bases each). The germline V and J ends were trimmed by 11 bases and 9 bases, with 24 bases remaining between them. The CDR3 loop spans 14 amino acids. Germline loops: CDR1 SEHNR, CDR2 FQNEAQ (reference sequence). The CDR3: CACAGDGASRTQYF. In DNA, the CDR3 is TGTGCCTGCGCCGGGGACGGAGCCTCGAGGACGCAGTATTTT.

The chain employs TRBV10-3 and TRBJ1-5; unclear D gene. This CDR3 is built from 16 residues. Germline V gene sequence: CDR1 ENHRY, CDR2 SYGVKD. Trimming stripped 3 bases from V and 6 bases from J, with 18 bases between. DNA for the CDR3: TGTGCCATCAGTGAAAAAATCCGTTCTGACGGTCAGCCCCAGCATTTT. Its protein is CAISEKIRSDGQPQHF.

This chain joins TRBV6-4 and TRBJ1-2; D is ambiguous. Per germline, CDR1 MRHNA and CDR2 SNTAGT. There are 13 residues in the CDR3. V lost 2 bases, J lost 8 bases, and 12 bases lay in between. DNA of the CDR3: TGTGCCAGCAGTGACAGGGAGGGCCGAGGCTACACCTTC. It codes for CASSDREGRGYTF.

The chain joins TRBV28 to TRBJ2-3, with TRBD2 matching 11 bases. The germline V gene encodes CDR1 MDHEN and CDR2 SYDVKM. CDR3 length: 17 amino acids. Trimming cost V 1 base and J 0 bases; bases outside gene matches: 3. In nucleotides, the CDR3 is TGTGCCAGCAGTTTATTGGGACTAGCGGCTAGCACAGATACGCAGTATTTT. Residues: CASSLLGLAASTDTQYF.

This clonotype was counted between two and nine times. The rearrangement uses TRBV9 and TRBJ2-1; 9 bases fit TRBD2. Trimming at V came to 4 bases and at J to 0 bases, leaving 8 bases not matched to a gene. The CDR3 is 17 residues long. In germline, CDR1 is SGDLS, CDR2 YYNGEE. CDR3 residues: CASSPRLAVSSYNEQFF. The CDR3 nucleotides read TGTGCCAGCAGCCCGAGACTAGCGGTGAGCTCCTACAATGAGCAGTTCTTC.

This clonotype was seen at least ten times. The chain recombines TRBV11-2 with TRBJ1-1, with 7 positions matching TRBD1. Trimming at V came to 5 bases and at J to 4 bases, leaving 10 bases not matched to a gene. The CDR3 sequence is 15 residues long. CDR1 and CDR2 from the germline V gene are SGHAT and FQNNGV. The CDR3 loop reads CASSTPTGLGTEAFF. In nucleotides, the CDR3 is TGTGCCAGCAGCACCCCGACAGGGTTAGGCACTGAAGCTTTCTTT.

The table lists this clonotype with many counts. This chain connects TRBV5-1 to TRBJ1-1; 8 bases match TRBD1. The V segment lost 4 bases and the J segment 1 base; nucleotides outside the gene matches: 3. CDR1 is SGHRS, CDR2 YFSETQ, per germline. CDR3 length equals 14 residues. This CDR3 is CASSPQGGNTEAFF. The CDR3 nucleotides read TGCGCCAGCAGCCCACAGGGGGGGAACACTGAAGCTTTCTTT.

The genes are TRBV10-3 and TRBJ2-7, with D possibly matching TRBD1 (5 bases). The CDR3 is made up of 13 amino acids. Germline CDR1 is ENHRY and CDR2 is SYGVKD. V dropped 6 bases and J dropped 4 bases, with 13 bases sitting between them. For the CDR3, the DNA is TGTGCCATCAGATACAGGTACGGGTACGAGCAGTACTTC. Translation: CAIRYRYGYEQYF.

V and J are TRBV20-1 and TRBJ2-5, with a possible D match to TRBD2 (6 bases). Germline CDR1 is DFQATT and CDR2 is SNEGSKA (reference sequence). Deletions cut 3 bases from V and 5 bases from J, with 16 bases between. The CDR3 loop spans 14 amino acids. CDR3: CSASYHGGYETQYF. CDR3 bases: TGCAGTGCTAGTTATCATGGGGGGTACGAGACCCAGTACTTC.

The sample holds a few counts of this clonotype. The CDR3 nucleotides read TGCAGTGCTAGAGATCCTCAGGGGGGGTCCCAAGAGACCCAGTACTTC. Translating gives CSARDPQGGSQETQYF. V usage is TRBV20-1 and J usage is TRBJ2-5, with D perhaps matching TRBD1 or TRBD2 (7 bases each). CDR1 is DFQATT, CDR2 SNEGSKA, per germline (reference sequence). V lost 0 bases to trimming and J lost 1 base, with 15 bases between them. The CDR3 extends over 16 amino acids.

CDR3 loop: CASFGRNTGELFF. In DNA form, the CDR3 reads TGTGCCAGCTTCGGGCGGAACACCGGGGAGCTGTTTTTT. The V call is TRBV27, the J call TRBJ2-2; D gene uncertain. V shed 8 bases and J shed 1 base, with 8 bases lying between them. The CDR3 consists of 13 residues. The germline gives CDR1 MNHEY, CDR2 SMNVEV (reference sequence).

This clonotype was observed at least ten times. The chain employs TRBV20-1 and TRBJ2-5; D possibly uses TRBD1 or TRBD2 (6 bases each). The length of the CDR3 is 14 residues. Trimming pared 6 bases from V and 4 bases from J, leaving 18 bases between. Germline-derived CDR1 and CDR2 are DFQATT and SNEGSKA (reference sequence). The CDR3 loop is CSARGDGGGETQYF. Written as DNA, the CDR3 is TGCAGTGCCCGGGGTGACGGAGGGGGAGAGACCCAGTACTTC.

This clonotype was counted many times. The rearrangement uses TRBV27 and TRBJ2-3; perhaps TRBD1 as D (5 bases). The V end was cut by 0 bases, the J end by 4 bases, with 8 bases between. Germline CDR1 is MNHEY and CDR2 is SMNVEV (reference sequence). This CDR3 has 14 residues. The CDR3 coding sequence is TGTGCCAGCAGTTTATCCAGGGTCGCAGATACGCAGTATTTT. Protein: CASSLSRVADTQYF.

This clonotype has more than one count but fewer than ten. CDR3 sequence (DNA): TGTGCCAGCAGTGAAATACGGGTACAGGGTGAGCAGTTCTTC. Protein sequence: CASSEIRVQGEQFF. The rearrangement joins TRBV6-1 to TRBJ2-1; maybe TRBD1 (6 bases). The CDR3 runs to 14 residues. V dropped 2 bases and J dropped 9 bases, with 14 bases sitting between them. CDR1 is MNHNS, CDR2 SASEGT, per germline.

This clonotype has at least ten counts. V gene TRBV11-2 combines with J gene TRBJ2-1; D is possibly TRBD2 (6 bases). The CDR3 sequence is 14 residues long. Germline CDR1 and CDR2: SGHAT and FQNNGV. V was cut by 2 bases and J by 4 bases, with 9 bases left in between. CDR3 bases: TGTGCCAGCAGCTTACCGGGAGCGTACAATGAGCAGTTCTTC. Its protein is CASSLPGAYNEQFF.

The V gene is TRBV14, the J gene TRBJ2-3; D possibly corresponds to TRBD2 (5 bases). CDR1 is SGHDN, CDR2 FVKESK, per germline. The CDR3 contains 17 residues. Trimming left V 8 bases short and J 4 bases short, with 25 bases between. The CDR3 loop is CASRAGGGLSLADTQYF. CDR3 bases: TGTGCCAGCCGAGCCGGAGGTGGGCTTAGTCTAGCAGATACGCAGTATTTT. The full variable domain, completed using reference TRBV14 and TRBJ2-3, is EAGVTQFPSHSVIEKGQTVTLRCDPISGHDNLYWYRRVMGKEIKFLLHFVKESKQDESGMPNNRFLAERTGGTYSTLKVQPAELEDSGVYFCASRAGGGLSLADTQYFGPGTRLTVL.

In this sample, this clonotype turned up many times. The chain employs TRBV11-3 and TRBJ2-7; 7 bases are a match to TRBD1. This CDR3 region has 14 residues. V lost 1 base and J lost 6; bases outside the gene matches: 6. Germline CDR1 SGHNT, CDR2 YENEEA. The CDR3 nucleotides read TGTGCCAGCAGCTTAGGAGGGGGCTTTGCCGAGCAGTACTTC. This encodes CASSLGGGFAEQYF.